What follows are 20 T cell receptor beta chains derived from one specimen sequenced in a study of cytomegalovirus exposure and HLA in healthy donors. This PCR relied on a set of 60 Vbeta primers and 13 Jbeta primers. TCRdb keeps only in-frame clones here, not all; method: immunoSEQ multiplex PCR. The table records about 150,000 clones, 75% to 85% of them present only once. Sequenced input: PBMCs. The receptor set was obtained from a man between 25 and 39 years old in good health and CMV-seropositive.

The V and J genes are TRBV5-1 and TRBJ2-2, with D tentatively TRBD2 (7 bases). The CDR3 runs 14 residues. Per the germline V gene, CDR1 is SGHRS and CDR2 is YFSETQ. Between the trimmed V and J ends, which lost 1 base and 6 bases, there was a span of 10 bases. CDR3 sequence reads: CASSLSGGPGELFF. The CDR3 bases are TGCGCCAGCAGCTTGTCCGGGGGGCCCGGGGAGCTGTTTTTT. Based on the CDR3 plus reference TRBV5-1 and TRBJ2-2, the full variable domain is KAGVTQTPRYLIKTRGQQVTLSCSPISGHRSVSWYQQTPGQGLQFLFEYFSETQRNKGNFPGRFSGRQFSNSRSEMNVSTLELGDSALYLCASSLSGGPGELFFGEGSRLTVL.

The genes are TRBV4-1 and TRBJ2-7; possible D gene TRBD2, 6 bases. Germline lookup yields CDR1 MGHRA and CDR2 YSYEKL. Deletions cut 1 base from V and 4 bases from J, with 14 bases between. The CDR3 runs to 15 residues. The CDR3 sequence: CASSQAPLASYEQYF. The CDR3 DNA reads TGCGCCAGCAGCCAAGCGCCCCTAGCGTCTTACGAGCAGTACTTC.

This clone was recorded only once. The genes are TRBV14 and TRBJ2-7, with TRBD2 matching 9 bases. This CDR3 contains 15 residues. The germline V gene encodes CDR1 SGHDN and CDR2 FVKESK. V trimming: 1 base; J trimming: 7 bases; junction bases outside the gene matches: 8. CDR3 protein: CASSQGLAGTWEQYF. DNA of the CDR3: TGTGCCAGCAGCCAAGGTCTAGCGGGAACTTGGGAGCAGTACTTC.

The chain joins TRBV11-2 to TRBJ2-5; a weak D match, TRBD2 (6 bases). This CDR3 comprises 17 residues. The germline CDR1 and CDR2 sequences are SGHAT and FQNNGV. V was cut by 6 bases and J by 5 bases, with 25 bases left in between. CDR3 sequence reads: CASSIGWVLSAGETQYF. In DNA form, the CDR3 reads TGTGCCAGCAGTATAGGATGGGTTTTGTCAGCGGGTGAGACCCAGTACTTC.

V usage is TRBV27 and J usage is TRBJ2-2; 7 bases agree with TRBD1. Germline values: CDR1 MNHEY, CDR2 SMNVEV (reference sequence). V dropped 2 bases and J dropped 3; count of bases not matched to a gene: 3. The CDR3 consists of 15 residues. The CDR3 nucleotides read TGTGCCAGCAGTTTAGGACAGGCCTACACCGGGGAGCTGTTTTTT. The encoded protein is CASSLGQAYTGELFF.

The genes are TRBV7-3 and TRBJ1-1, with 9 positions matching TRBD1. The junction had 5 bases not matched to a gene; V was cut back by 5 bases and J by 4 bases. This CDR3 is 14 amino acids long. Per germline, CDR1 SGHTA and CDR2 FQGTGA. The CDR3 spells CASSPTGGRTEAFF. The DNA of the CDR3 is TGTGCCAGCAGCCCTACAGGGGGCCGCACTGAAGCTTTCTTT.

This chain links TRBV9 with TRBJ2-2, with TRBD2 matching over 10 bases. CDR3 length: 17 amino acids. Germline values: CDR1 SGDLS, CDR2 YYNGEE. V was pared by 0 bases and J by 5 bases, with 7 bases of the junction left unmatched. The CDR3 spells CASSVGGSGRSTGELFF. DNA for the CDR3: TGTGCCAGCAGCGTAGGTGGTAGCGGGAGGTCGACCGGGGAGCTGTTTTTT.

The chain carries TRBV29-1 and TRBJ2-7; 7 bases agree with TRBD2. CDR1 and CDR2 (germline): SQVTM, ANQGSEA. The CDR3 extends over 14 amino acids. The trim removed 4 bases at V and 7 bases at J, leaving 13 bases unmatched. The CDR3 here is CSVVGGLGLAEQYF. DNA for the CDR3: TGCAGCGTTGTGGGGGGGTTAGGCCTGGCAGAGCAGTACTTC.

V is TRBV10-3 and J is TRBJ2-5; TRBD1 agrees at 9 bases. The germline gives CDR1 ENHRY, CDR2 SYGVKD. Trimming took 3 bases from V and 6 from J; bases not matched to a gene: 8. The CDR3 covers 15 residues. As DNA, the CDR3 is TGTGCCATCAGTGAACCGACAGGGGGTGATAAGACCCAGTACTTC. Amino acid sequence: CAISEPTGGDKTQYF.

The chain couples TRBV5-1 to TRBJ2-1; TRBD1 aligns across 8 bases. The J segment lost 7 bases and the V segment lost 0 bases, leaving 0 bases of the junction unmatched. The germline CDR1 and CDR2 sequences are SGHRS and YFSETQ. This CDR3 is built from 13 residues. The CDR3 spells CASSLGTGNEQFF. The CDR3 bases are TGCGCCAGCAGCTTGGGGACAGGGAATGAGCAGTTCTTC.

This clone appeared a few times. The CDR3 nucleotides are TGTGCCAGCAGCTTAGTGGCCCCGAGCACAGATACGCAGTATTTT. Amino acid sequence: CASSLVAPSTDTQYF. This chain connects TRBV7-2 to TRBJ2-3; D gene unclear. The CDR3 loop spans 15 amino acids. Deletions cut 1 base from V and 0 bases from J, with 8 bases between. Germline V gene data show CDR1 as SGHTA and CDR2 as FQGNSA.

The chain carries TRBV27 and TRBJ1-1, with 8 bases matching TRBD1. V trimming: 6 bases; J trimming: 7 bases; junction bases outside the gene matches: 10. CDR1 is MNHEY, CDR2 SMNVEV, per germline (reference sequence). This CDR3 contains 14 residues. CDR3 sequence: CASRPDRVRDEAFF. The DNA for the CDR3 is TGTGCCAGCAGACCGGACAGGGTGCGGGATGAAGCTTTCTTT.

The CDR3 spells CASSGRTTQETQYF. In DNA form, the CDR3 reads TGTGCCAGCAGTGGGCGGACAACCCAAGAGACCCAGTACTTC. The rearrangement joins TRBV6-1 to TRBJ2-5; TRBD1 is a possible D gene (5 bases). Trimming cost V 4 bases and J 1 base, with 10 bases left between them. Per germline, CDR1 MNHNS and CDR2 SASEGT. CDR3 length equals 14 residues.

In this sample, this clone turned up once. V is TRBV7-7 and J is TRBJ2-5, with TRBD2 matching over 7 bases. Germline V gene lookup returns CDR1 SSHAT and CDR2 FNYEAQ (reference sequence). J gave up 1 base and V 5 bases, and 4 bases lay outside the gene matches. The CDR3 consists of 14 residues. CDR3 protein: CASSLGGTQETQYF. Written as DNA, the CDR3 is TGTGCCAGCAGCCTCGGGGGGACCCAAGAGACCCAGTACTTC.

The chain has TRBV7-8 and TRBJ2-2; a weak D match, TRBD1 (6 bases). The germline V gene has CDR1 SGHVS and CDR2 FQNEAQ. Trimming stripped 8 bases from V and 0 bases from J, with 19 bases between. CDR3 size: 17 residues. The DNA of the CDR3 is TGTGCCAGCTCAAAACGAGGTGGGACAACGAACACCGGGGAGCTGTTTTTT. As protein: CASSKRGGTTNTGELFF.

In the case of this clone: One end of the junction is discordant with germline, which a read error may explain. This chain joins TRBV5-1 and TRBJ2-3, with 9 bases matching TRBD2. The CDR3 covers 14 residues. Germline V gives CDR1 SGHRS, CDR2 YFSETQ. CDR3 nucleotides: TGCGCCAGCAGCTCAGGGACTAGCACAGATGCGCAGTATTTT. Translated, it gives CASSSGTSTDAQYF.

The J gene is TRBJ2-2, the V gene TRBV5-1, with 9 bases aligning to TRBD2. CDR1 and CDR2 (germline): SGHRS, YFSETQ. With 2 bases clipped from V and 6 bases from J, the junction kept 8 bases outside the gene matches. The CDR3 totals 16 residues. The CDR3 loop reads CASSLSGAGGAGELFF. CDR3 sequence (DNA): TGCGCCAGCAGCTTATCGGGCGCGGGAGGGGCCGGGGAGCTGTTTTTT.

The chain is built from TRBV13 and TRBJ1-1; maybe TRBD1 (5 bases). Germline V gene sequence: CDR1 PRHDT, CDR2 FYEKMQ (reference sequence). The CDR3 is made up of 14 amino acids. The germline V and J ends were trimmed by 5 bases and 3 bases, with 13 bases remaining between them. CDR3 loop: CASSLKGEDTEAFF. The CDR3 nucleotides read TGTGCCAGCAGCCTTAAAGGGGAGGACACTGAAGCTTTCTTT.

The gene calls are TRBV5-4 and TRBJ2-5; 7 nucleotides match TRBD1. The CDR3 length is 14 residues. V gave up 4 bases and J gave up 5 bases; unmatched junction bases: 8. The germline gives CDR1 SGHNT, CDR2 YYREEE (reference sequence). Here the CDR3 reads CASSLGQERETQYF. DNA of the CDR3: TGTGCCAGCAGCCTAGGACAGGAGCGGGAGACCCAGTACTTC.

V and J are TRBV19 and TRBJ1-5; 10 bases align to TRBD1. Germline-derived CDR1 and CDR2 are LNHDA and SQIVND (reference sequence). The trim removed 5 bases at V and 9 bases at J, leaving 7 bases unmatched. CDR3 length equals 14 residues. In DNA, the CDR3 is TGTGCCAGTAGTTCGGGACAGGGGTGGCGGCCCCAGCATTTT. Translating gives CASSSGQGWRPQHF.